This T cell receptor beta chain was identified during a study of metastatic and nonmetastatic thyroid tumors. TCRdb reanalyzed the PCR reads with MiXCR. Altogether approximately 30,000 clones are present, less than 4% being singletons, with the ten largest covering around 2.9%. Until they underwent thyroid surgery, no patient had received any treatment. The CDR3 sequence is 14 residues long. The J segment lost 1 base and the V segment lost 1 base, leaving 3 bases of the junction unmatched. CDR1 is SQVTM and CDR2 is ANQGSEA in the germline V gene. In its sample, this clone was seen many times. The material sequenced was blood. The rearrangement joins TRBV29-1 to TRBJ1-1, with 7 bases identical to TRBD1. The source is a male donor with papillary thyroid cancer or a benign thyroid nodule (not recorded which). Some clones in this sample may be carry-over from other donors' samples. The CDR3 reads CSVEGGQKNTEAFF. The CDR3 bases are TGCAGCGTTGAAGGGGGACAGAAGAACACTGAAGCTTTCTTT.